The 30 T cell receptor beta chains listed next were all sequenced from one sample in a study of STAT3 mutations in large granular lymphocyte leukemia. Using immunoSEQ multiplex PCR, the repertoire was profiled, and TCRdb retains in-frame clones only, with some absent. The table shows approximately 31,000 clones, with 70% to 90% occurring only once. No antigens are known for them. Overall study findings and caveats: Every T-cell large granular lymphocyte leukemia patient had at least one immunodominant TCR beta clonotype.

The sequenced sample consisted of peripheral blood mononuclear cells. These receptors originate from a man aged 60 to 75 with T-cell large granular lymphocyte leukemia. Some clones in this sample may be carry-over from other donors' samples.

The rearrangement joins TRBV30 to TRBJ1-2, with no clear D. The CDR3 is 14 amino acids. Looked up from germline, CDR1 is GTSNPN and CDR2 is SVGIG (reference sequence). V lost 8 bases, J lost 6 bases, and 22 bases lay in between. The DNA of the CDR3 is TGTGCCGGCCCTCGGGCCCAACGACAAAATGGCTACACCTTC. This codes for CAGPRAQRQNGYTF.

V is TRBV28 and J is TRBJ1-5; D gene unclear. CDR1 MDHEN and CDR2 SYDVKM come from the germline V gene. The V gene lost 3 bases and the J gene lost 1 base, with 4 bases spanning the gap. This CDR3 is built from 13 residues. Here the CDR3 DNA reads TGTGCCAGCAGTTTTTACAGCAATCAGCCCCAGCATTTT. The encoded protein is CASSFYSNQPQHF.

The chain joins TRBV30 to TRBJ2-7, with 7 nucleotides matching TRBD2. Germline V CDR1 and CDR2: GTSNPN, SVGIG (reference sequence). CDR3 length: 13 amino acids. The junction had 11 bases not matched to a gene; V was cut back by 8 bases and J by 4 bases. Here the CDR3 reads CAQGGRASYEQYF. CDR3 nucleotides: TGTGCCCAGGGAGGGAGGGCAAGTTACGAGCAGTACTTC.

This chain joins TRBV6-5 and TRBJ2-7, with D hard to call. The CDR3 has 15 residues. V was trimmed by 6 bases and J by 1 base, leaving 16 bases between them. Looked up from germline, CDR1 is MNHEY and CDR2 is SVGAGI. The CDR3 DNA reads TGTGCCAGCAGCATTACAGTCACTCAATCCTACGAGCAGTACTTC. Translating gives CASSITVTQSYEQYF.

The J gene is TRBJ2-5, the V gene TRBV6-6, with 7 bases that match TRBD1. Germline CDR1 and CDR2: MNHNY and SVGAGI (reference sequence). With V trimmed by 5 bases and J by 4 bases, 13 bases remained unmatched. The CDR3 length is 16 residues. The CDR3 reads CASSGRNPGQLETQYF. The CDR3 nucleotides read TGTGCCAGCAGTGGGAGAAACCCGGGACAGCTAGAGACCCAGTACTTC.

J is TRBJ2-7 and V is TRBV9, with 13 positions matching TRBD2. Germline lookup yields CDR1 SGDLS and CDR2 YYNGEE. Trimming took 6 bases from V and 9 from J; bases not matched to a gene: 9. The CDR3 length is 14 residues. The CDR3 loop is CASTQGGLAGPQYF. The CDR3 DNA reads as TGTGCCAGCACCCAGGGGGGACTAGCGGGGCCGCAGTACTTC.

The gene calls are TRBV9 and TRBJ1-2; 8 positions agree with TRBD1. The germline V gene encodes CDR1 SGDLS and CDR2 YYNGEE. This CDR3 comprises 13 residues. J gave up 7 bases and V 3 bases, and 5 bases lay outside the gene matches. CDR3 amino acids: CASSATGDFGYTF. CDR3 nucleotides: TGTGCCAGCAGCGCGACAGGGGATTTTGGCTACACCTTC.

This sequence joins TRBV28 and TRBJ1-1, with a tentative D call TRBD1 (5 bases). The CDR3 consists of 14 residues. CDR1 MDHEN and CDR2 SYDVKM come from the germline V gene. V gave up 1 base and J gave up 4 bases, with 10 bases separating them. The DNA for the CDR3 is TGTGCCAGCAGTTTATATCGGGGGACCACTGAAGCTTTCTTT. Protein: CASSLYRGTTEAFF.

V usage is TRBV27 and J usage is TRBJ1-2; perhaps TRBD1 as D (6 bases). The CDR3 is 17 residues long. V dropped 2 bases and J dropped 0 bases, with 16 bases sitting between them. Looked up from germline, CDR1 is MNHEY and CDR2 is SMNVEV (reference sequence). The CDR3 is CASSLKRTAVSNYGYTF. In DNA form, the CDR3 reads TGTGCCAGCAGTTTAAAAAGGACAGCGGTTTCTAACTATGGCTACACCTTC.

The chain links TRBV7-9 to TRBJ1-2; D is ambiguous. Germline CDR1 is SEHNR and CDR2 is FQNEAQ (reference sequence). The V end lost 8 bases, the J end lost 2 bases, and 9 bases lay between the germline ends. CDR3 length: 12 amino acids. CDR3 nucleotide sequence: TGTGCCAGCGAGGCCCTAAACTATGGCTACACCTTC. Encoded protein: CASEALNYGYTF.

The V and J genes are TRBV4-2 and TRBJ2-2; weak D call: TRBD1 (5 bases). The length of the CDR3 is 18 residues. V lost 0 bases and J lost 2, with 16 bases in between. Germline CDR1 and CDR2: LGHNA and YNFKEQ. The CDR3 DNA reads as TGTGCCAGCAGCCAAGAAGGCCCGGGCAGGGCAAACACCGGGGAGCTGTTTTTT. It specifies CASSQEGPGRANTGELFF.

The chain recombines TRBV28 with TRBJ1-2; D unresolved. CDR1 MDHEN and CDR2 SYDVKM come from the germline V gene. Trimming took 9 bases from V and 5 from J, leaving 7 bases between them. The CDR3 is 10 amino acids. CDR3 sequence: CASQQYGYTF. For the CDR3, the DNA is TGTGCCAGTCAACAATATGGCTACACCTTC.

The V call is TRBV7-4, the J call TRBJ2-7, with TRBD2 as a possible D gene (5 bases). Looked up from germline, CDR1 is SGHVT and CDR2 is SQSDAQ. This CDR3 region has 13 residues. V lost 7 bases and J lost 6, with 16 bases in between. The CDR3 DNA is TGTGCCAGCACCCTAGCCCCGACGTGCGAGCAGTACTTC. It specifies CASTLAPTCEQYF. The entire variable domain, with the rest obtained from reference TRBV7-4 and TRBJ2-7, is as follows: GAGVSQSPRYKVAKRGRDVALRCDSISGHVTLYWYRQTLGQGSEVLTYSQSDAQRDKSGRPSGRFSAERPERSVSTLKIQRTEQGDSAVYLCASTLAPTCEQYFGPGTRLTVT.

The gene calls are TRBV5-4 and TRBJ2-1, with TRBD2 identical over 9 bases. The CDR3 consists of 15 residues. From germline, CDR1 is SGHNT and CDR2 YYREEE (reference sequence). The V gene end was trimmed by 3 bases and the J gene end by 8 bases; junction bases not matched to a gene: 9. The CDR3 region has the DNA TGTGCCAGCAGCTATAGCGGGAGTCGCAGTGATGAGCAGTTCTTC. It is translated as CASSYSGSRSDEQFF.

The genes are TRBV19 and TRBJ2-7; TRBD1 matches 10 bases. This CDR3 comprises 15 residues. The J segment lost 3 bases and the V segment lost 7 bases, leaving 9 bases of the junction unmatched. The germline CDR1 and CDR2 sequences are LNHDA and SQIVND (reference sequence). The CDR3 bases are TGTGCCAGTAAACCCCGACAGGGGGCGAACTACGAGCAGTACTTC. This translates into CASKPRQGANYEQYF. Full variable domain (missing parts from reference TRBV19 and TRBJ2-7): DGGITQSPKYLFRKEGQNVTLSCEQNLNHDAMYWYRQDPGQGLRLIYYSQIVNDFQKGDIAEGYSVSREKKESFPLTVTSAQKNPTAFYLCASKPRQGANYEQYFGPGTRLTVT.

The rearrangement links TRBV28 to TRBJ2-7; TRBD1 matches 7 bases. In germline, CDR1 is MDHEN, CDR2 SYDVKM. Unmatched junction bases numbered 4, after V lost 3 bases and J lost 2 bases. This CDR3 has 14 amino acids. CDR3 amino acids: CASSLPTGTYEQYF. Written as DNA, the CDR3 is TGTGCCAGCAGTTTGCCGACAGGGACCTACGAGCAGTACTTC.

This clone showed up just once. The J gene is TRBJ2-7, the V gene TRBV10-2; 9 positions agree with TRBD1. Trimming removed 8 bases from V and 0 bases from J; junction bases left unmatched: 8. Germline V CDR1 and CDR2: WSHSY, SAAADI. The CDR3 totals 15 residues. CDR3 sequence reads: CASSDRGYLSYEQYF. DNA for the CDR3: TGCGCCAGCTCCGACAGGGGGTATCTCTCCTACGAGCAGTACTTC.

As DNA, the CDR3 is TGTGCCAGCAGCTTAGTCTGGGGGCCCTTGAACACCATATATTTT. Residues: CASSLVWGPLNTIYF. The chain is built from TRBV7-4 and TRBJ1-3; D may be TRBD1 (6 bases). The V end was cut by 1 base, the J end by 7 bases, with 14 bases between. CDR1 is SGHVT, CDR2 SQSDAQ, per germline. The CDR3 is 15 amino acids.

This chain connects TRBV5-1 to TRBJ2-7, with 7 bases matching TRBD1. Germline V gene sequence: CDR1 SGHRS, CDR2 YFSETQ. Trimming at V came to 2 bases and at J to 2 bases, leaving 7 bases not matched to a gene. The CDR3 is made up of 15 amino acids. CDR3 nucleotide sequence: TGCGCCAGCAGCTTCGGGACAGCCGACACCTACGAGCAGTACTTC. This gives the protein CASSFGTADTYEQYF. Drawing the rest from reference TRBV5-1 and TRBJ2-7, the complete variable domain is KAGVTQTPRYLIKTRGQQVTLSCSPISGHRSVSWYQQTPGQGLQFLFEYFSETQRNKGNFPGRFSGRQFSNSRSEMNVSTLELGDSALYLCASSFGTADTYEQYFGPGTRLTVT.

This chain connects TRBV29-1 to TRBJ1-5, with a weak D call TRBD1 (6 bases). The V end was cut by 4 bases, the J end by 0 bases, with 10 bases between. This CDR3 has 14 residues. Germline V gene sequence: CDR1 SQVTM, CDR2 ANQGSEA. DNA of the CDR3: TGCAGCGTTGGGACAGATTATAGCAATCAGCCCCAGCATTTT. This sequence encodes CSVGTDYSNQPQHF.

CDR3 coding DNA: TGTGCCAGCAGCCTCCTCGAGATGAACACTGAAGCTTTCTTT. As protein: CASSLLEMNTEAFF. The rearrangement uses TRBV7-8 and TRBJ1-1; no clear D gene. This CDR3 has 14 residues. Germline V gene data show CDR1 as SGHVS and CDR2 as FQNEAQ. With 5 bases removed from V and 0 bases from J, the gap between germline ends came to 10 bases. Full variable domain (rest looked up from reference TRBV7-8 and TRBJ1-1): GAGVSQSPRYKVAKRGQDVALRCDPISGHVSLFWYQQALGQGPEFLTYFQNEAQLDKSGLPSDRFFAERPEGSVSTLKIQRTQQEDSAVYLCASSLLEMNTEAFFGQGTRLTVV.

The rearrangement joins TRBV14 to TRBJ1-6; D gene uncertain. V lost 0 bases, J lost 10 bases, and 13 bases lay in between. Germline V lookup: CDR1 SGHDN, CDR2 FVKESK. The CDR3 runs to 15 residues. Here the CDR3 DNA reads TGTGCCAGCAGCCAAGATCCGGCAGGACGATCACCCCTCCACTTT. This gives the protein CASSQDPAGRSPLHF.

This chain joins TRBV27 and TRBJ2-6; weak D call: TRBD1 (5 bases). Looked up from germline, CDR1 is MNHEY and CDR2 is SMNVEV (reference sequence). The V end lost 0 bases, the J end lost 0 bases, and 9 bases lay between the germline ends. CDR3 size: 17 residues. CDR3 nucleotide sequence: TGTGCCAGCAGTTTATCGTGGACAATCTCTGGGGCCAACGTCCTGACTTTC. Its translation: CASSLSWTISGANVLTF.

The V call is TRBV7-6, the J call TRBJ1-1; perhaps TRBD1 as D (6 bases). Trimming removed 1 base from V and 5 bases from J, with 8 bases in between. Germline loops: CDR1 SGHVS, CDR2 FNYEAQ. The CDR3 length is 13 residues. In DNA, the CDR3 is TGTGCCAGCAGCTTAGAACAGGGTACTGAAGCTTTCTTT. As protein: CASSLEQGTEAFF.

This chain joins TRBV21-1 and TRBJ2-7; the table names TRBD1, a call not compared with the DNA. TRBV21-1 is tagged as a pseudogene. The CDR3 covers 16 residues. The CDR3 reads CASSNTRGTGRYEQYF. The CDR3 DNA sequence: TGTGCCAGCAGCAACACGAGGGGAACAGGGCGGTACGAGCAGTACTTC.

J is TRBJ2-7 and V is TRBV11-1, with a tentative D call TRBD1 (5 bases). The CDR3 loop spans 13 amino acids. Germline CDR1 and CDR2: SGHAT and FQDESV (reference sequence). Trimming took 6 bases from V and 5 from J, leaving 14 bases between them. The DNA for the CDR3 is TGTGCCAGCAGTACCGACAGACCGAACGAGCAGTACTTC. The encoded protein is CASSTDRPNEQYF.

V gene TRBV6-5 combines with J gene TRBJ2-7, with D maybe TRBD2 (6 bases). The germline V and J ends were trimmed by 5 bases and 2 bases, with 16 bases remaining between them. Germline V gene sequence: CDR1 MNHEY, CDR2 SVGAGI. This CDR3 has 15 residues. CDR3 protein: CASSSGSPGAYEQYF. CDR3 sequence (DNA): TGTGCCAGCAGTAGCGGAAGCCCGGGAGCCTACGAGCAGTACTTC.

This clone showed up just once. The J gene is TRBJ2-1, the V gene TRBV11-3; D possibly matches TRBD1 or TRBD2 (5 bases each). Germline CDR1 is SGHNT and CDR2 is YENEEA. Trimming removed 5 bases from V and 6 bases from J, with 11 bases in between. CDR3 size: 13 residues. CDR3 protein: CASSARDANEQFF. CDR3 DNA: TGTGCCAGCAGCGCCCGGGACGCCAATGAGCAGTTCTTC.

The J gene is TRBJ1-6, the V gene TRBV15; D uncertain. V was trimmed by 3 bases and J by 0 bases, leaving 9 bases between them. This CDR3 comprises 16 residues. Looked up from germline, CDR1 is LNHNV and CDR2 is YYDKDF (reference sequence). The CDR3 DNA sequence: TGTGCCACCAGCAGTCTTGCGAGCTCCTATAATTCACCCCTCCACTTT. This encodes CATSSLASSYNSPLHF. Looking up the rest from reference TRBV15 and TRBJ1-6 gives the full variable domain: DAMVIQNPRYQVTQFGKPVTLSCSQTLNHNVMYWYQQKSSQAPKLLFHYYDKDFNNEADTPDNFQSRRPNTSFCFLDIRSPGLGDTAMYLCATSSLASSYNSPLHFGNGTRLTVT.

V is TRBV14 and J is TRBJ1-6; D is perhaps TRBD1 (6 bases). The germline V and J ends were trimmed by 1 base and 10 bases, with 11 bases remaining between them. The CDR3 totals 14 residues. Germline lookup yields CDR1 SGHDN and CDR2 FVKESK. DNA of the CDR3: TGTGCCAGCAGCCAAGTACAGGGTGGCTCACCCCTCCACTTT. The encoded protein is CASSQVQGGSPLHF. The full variable domain, completed using reference TRBV14 and TRBJ1-6, is EAGVTQFPSHSVIEKGQTVTLRCDPISGHDNLYWYRRVMGKEIKFLLHFVKESKQDESGMPNNRFLAERTGGTYSTLKVQPAELEDSGVYFCASSQVQGGSPLHFGNGTRLTVT.